A selection of T cell receptor beta chains follows, all from one sample in a study of T-cell reconstitution after alpha-beta-depleted transplantation in children. In TCRdb, the PCR reads were re-called with MiXCR into one record per CDR3 protein. The sample lists some 240,000 distinct CDR3 sequences, 9.7% occurring once. This material consisted of PBMCs from the stem cell graft donor, taken from the stem cell graft. Receptors originate from a human donor who donated a stem cell graft to a child with SCID. CDR3s include the opening cysteine and the closing phenylalanine or tryptophan. D genes are given only for firm matches. Size values are once, few and many counts, or a class for expanded clones, and some rows have none.

CDR3aa | CDR3nt | j_gene | v_gene | d_gene | abundance
CSAWDLSTDTQYF | TGCAGTGCTTGGGACCTAAGCACAGATACGCAGTATTTT | TRBJ2-3 | TRBV20-1 | . | many
CAWSFMNSNQPQHF | TGTGCCTGGAGCTTTATGAATAGCAATCAGCCCCAGCATTTT | TRBJ1-5 | TRBV30 | . | few
CASSSTDNEQFF | TGTGCCAGCAGCTCCACAGACAATGAGCAGTTCTTC | TRBJ2-1 | TRBV7-9 | . | many
CASSLGQGIGTEAFF | TGCGCCAGCAGCTTGGGACAGGGTATTGGCACTGAAGCTTTCTTT | TRBJ1-1 | TRBV5-1 | TRBD1 | many
CASSEDKRGARDTQYF | TGTGCCAGCAGTGAAGACAAGCGGGGGGCCAGGGATACGCAGTATTTT | TRBJ2-3 | TRBV6-1 | TRBD2 | .
CSAQRTGTYTEAFF | TGCAGTGCTCAACGGACAGGGACCTACACTGAAGCTTTCTTT | TRBJ1-1 | TRBV20-1 | TRBD1 | many
CASSFWDFAPLHF | TGTGCCAGCAGCTTTTGGGACTTTGCACCCCTCCACTTT | TRBJ1-6 | TRBV7-2 | . | many
CASSPRQVGGNEQFF | TGTGCCAGCTCACCACGGCAGGTGGGTGGGAATGAGCAGTTCTTC | TRBJ2-1 | TRBV18 | . | .
CSAKGGPANTGELFF | TGCAGTGCAAAGGGGGGACCAGCGAACACCGGGGAGCTGTTTTTT | TRBJ2-2 | TRBV20-1 | . | many
CATSGKDSLNTEAFF | TGTGCCACCAGTGGAAAGGACAGTCTGAACACTGAAGCTTTCTTT | TRBJ1-1 | TRBV24-1 | . | many
CASSYGGDAYEQYF | TGTGCCAGCAGTTACGGGGGGGACGCCTACGAGCAGTACTTC | TRBJ2-7 | TRBV6-5 | TRBD2 | many
CASSFRGRQGSATDTQYF | TGCGCCAGCAGCTTCCGAGGACGACAGGGATCGGCGACAGATACGCAGTATTTT | TRBJ2-3 | TRBV5-1 | TRBD1 | many
CASSLPSDGAEQYF | TGTGCCAGCAGCCTCCCTTCTGATGGGGCCGAGCAGTACTTC | TRBJ2-7 | TRBV6-2/TRBV6-3 | . | many
CASSSYWGVNTGELFF | TGTGCCAGCAGCTCATACTGGGGGGTGAACACCGGGGAGCTGTTTTTT | TRBJ2-2 | TRBV7-2 | . | many
CASSYAGLRNEQFF | TGCGCCAGCAGCTATGCGGGACTTCGGAATGAGCAGTTCTTC | TRBJ2-1 | TRBV5-1 | . | many
CASRSLGGAGNTIYF | TGTGCCAGCAGATCCCTTGGGGGGGCTGGAAACACCATATATTTT | TRBJ1-3 | TRBV6-5 | . | many
CASSPTGGSGANVLTF | TGTGCCAGCAGCCCGACGGGTGGCTCTGGGGCCAACGTCCTGACTTTC | TRBJ2-6 | TRBV7-8 | . | many